These T cell receptor beta chains were read from a single sample in a study of graft-versus-host responses after intestinal transplantation. Data came from immunoSEQ multiplex PCR; TCRdb stores just in-frame clones and leaves some out. The data contain tens of thousands of clones, approximately 92% of them singletons. The starting material was bone marrow, obtained approximately 100 weeks after intestinal transplantation. The source is a human patient who received an intestinal transplant, so some T cells may come from the graft donor. The CDR3 runs from the conserved cysteine through the conserved F or W. A D gene is named only where the DNA matches it firmly. Size values are once, few and many counts, or a class for expanded clones, and some rows have none.

J: TRBJ2-1
length: 15
size: .
V: TRBV19
D: TRBD1
CDR3: CATSVGTGSYNEQFF
DNA: TGTGCCACTTCGGTCGGGACAGGCTCCTACAATGAGCAGTTCTTC

J: TRBJ1-1
length: 12
size: .
V: TRBV6-1
D: TRBD1
CDR3: CASLGTDTEAFF
DNA: TGTGCCAGCCTGGGGACAGACACTGAAGCTTTCTTT

J: TRBJ2-7
length: 14
size: .
V: TRBV7-3
D: .
CDR3: CASSLSGDSYEQYF
DNA: TGTGCCAGCAGCTTATCGGGGGACTCCTACGAGCAGTACTTC

J: TRBJ2-2
length: 16
size: .
V: TRBV7-3
D: TRBD2
CDR3: CASSLNRIAGVGELFF
DNA: TGTGCCAGCAGCTTAAACCGGATAGCGGGAGTCGGGGAGCTGTTTTTT

J: TRBJ2-1
length: 14
size: .
V: TRBV5-1
D: TRBD1
CDR3: CASSWLTGGNEQFF
DNA: TGCGCCAGCAGCTGGTTGACAGGGGGGAATGAGCAGTTCTTC

J: TRBJ2-1
length: 16
size: .
V: TRBV11-3
D: TRBD2
CDR3: CASSPGGSGGSNEQFF
DNA: TGTGCCAGCAGCCCCGGCGGTAGCGGGGGGAGCAATGAGCAGTTCTTC

J: TRBJ2-7
length: 12
size: few
V: TRBV14
D: TRBD1
CDR3: CASSRQGYEQYF
DNA: TGTGCCAGCAGCCGACAGGGTTACGAGCAGTACTTC

J: TRBJ1-1
length: 15
size: .
V: TRBV5-6
D: .
CDR3: CASSFSWARGTEAFF
DNA: TGTGCCAGCAGCTTCAGTTGGGCCCGGGGCACTGAAGCTTTCTTT

J: TRBJ1-1
length: 13
size: .
V: TRBV5-1
D: .
CDR3: CASSFYRADEAFF
DNA: TGCGCCAGCAGCTTCTACAGGGCGGATGAAGCTTTCTTT

J: TRBJ2-1
length: 18
size: .
V: TRBV5-4
D: TRBD2
CDR3: CASSPGGSQAGSGPEQFF
DNA: TGTGCCAGCAGCCCGGGGGGGTCGCAAGCGGGCTCCGGGCCTGAGCAGTTCTTC

J: TRBJ1-5
length: 15
size: .
V: TRBV7-9
D: .
CDR3: CASSLGGAPGQPQHF
DNA: TGTGCCAGCAGCTTAGGCGGGGCCCCTGGGCAGCCCCAGCATTTT

J: TRBJ2-7
length: 15
size: .
V: TRBV5-4
D: TRBD2
CDR3: CASSEKTSGYYEQYF
DNA: TGTGCCAGCAGCGAGAAGACTAGCGGCTACTACGAGCAGTACTTC

J: TRBJ2-7
length: 16
size: .
V: TRBV7-9
D: .
CDR3: CASSLVMGQAEYEQYF
DNA: TGTGCCAGCAGCTTAGTAATGGGGCAGGCAGAATACGAGCAGTACTTC

J: TRBJ1-4
length: 15
size: .
V: TRBV19
D: .
CDR3: CASSMLATDLEKLFF
DNA: TGTGCCAGTAGTATGCTTGCGACAGACCTTGAAAAACTGTTTTTT

J: TRBJ2-7
length: 15
size: .
V: TRBV7-3
D: .
CDR3: CASSLHGGPTYEQYF
DNA: TGTGCCAGCAGCTTACATGGGGGGCCCACCTACGAGCAGTACTTC

J: TRBJ2-4
length: 16
size: .
V: TRBV7-9
D: .
CDR3: CASSLPPSLGKNIQYF
DNA: TGTGCCAGCAGCTTACCGCCTAGCCTGGGGAAAAACATTCAGTACTTC

J: TRBJ1-2
length: 15
size: .
V: TRBV4-1
D: TRBD1
CDR3: CASSQGTGRTYGYTF
DNA: TGCGCCAGCAGCCAAGGGACAGGGAGAACCTATGGCTACACCTTC

J: TRBJ2-7
length: 14
size: .
V: TRBV27
D: TRBD1
CDR3: CASSPRTGGYEQYF
DNA: TGTGCCAGCAGTCCCCGGACAGGGGGATACGAGCAGTACTTC

J: TRBJ2-7
length: 15
size: .
V: TRBV7-2
D: TRBD1
CDR3: CASSHRQGAYYEQYF
DNA: TGTGCCAGCAGCCATCGACAGGGGGCCTACTACGAGCAGTACTTC

J: TRBJ2-3
length: 14
size: .
V: TRBV5-4
D: .
CDR3: CASSSEYLGDTQYF
DNA: TGTGCCAGCAGCTCGGAATATCTGGGGGATACGCAGTATTTT

J: TRBJ2-5
length: 16
size: .
V: TRBV29-1
D: .
CDR3: CSARKPPRRKEETQYF
DNA: TGCAGCGCCCGCAAGCCTCCTCGCCGGAAAGAAGAGACCCAGTACTTC

J: TRBJ2-2
length: 16
size: .
V: TRBV7-6
D: .
CDR3: CASSLVERGSSGELFF
DNA: TGTGCCAGCAGCTTAGTGGAGAGGGGATCGTCCGGGGAGCTGTTTTTT

J: TRBJ1-2
length: 14
size: .
V: TRBV5-4
D: .
CDR3: CASSFRGGGYGYTF
DNA: TGTGCCAGCAGCTTTAGGGGCGGTGGCTATGGCTACACCTTC

J: TRBJ2-3
length: 15
size: once
V: TRBV5-4
D: TRBD1
CDR3: CASSAAGQGTDTQYF
DNA: TGTGCCAGCAGCGCGGCTGGACAGGGCACAGATACGCAGTATTTT

J: TRBJ2-3
length: 13
size: few
V: TRBV2
D: .
CDR3: CASKTALTDTQYF
DNA: TGTGCCAGCAAAACAGCCCTCACAGATACGCAGTATTTT

J: TRBJ1-1
length: 12
size: .
V: TRBV27
D: .
CDR3: CATGVGGTEAFF
DNA: TGTGCCACCGGGGTGGGGGGCACTGAAGCTTTCTTT

J: TRBJ2-3
length: 18
size: .
V: TRBV5-1
D: TRBD2
CDR3: CASSPGVAASGRADTQYF
DNA: TGCGCCAGCAGCCCGGGGGTTGCTGCTAGCGGGAGAGCAGATACGCAGTATTTT

J: TRBJ2-7
length: 16
size: .
V: TRBV4-1
D: .
CDR3: CASSHRLGLFEKEQYF
DNA: TGCGCCAGCAGCCACCGTCTCGGGTTATTCGAGAAAGAGCAGTACTTC

J: TRBJ2-5
length: 13
size: .
V: TRBV10-1
D: .
CDR3: CASSFGPGETQYF
DNA: TGCGCCAGCAGTTTCGGTCCGGGGGAGACCCAGTACTTC

J: TRBJ2-2
length: 15
size: .
V: TRBV5-5
D: .
CDR3: CASSLSGSGTGELFF
DNA: TGTGCCAGCAGCTTGTCAGGGAGCGGTACCGGGGAGCTGTTTTTT

J: TRBJ2-2
length: 13
size: once
V: TRBV2
D: .
CDR3: CASSVSTAGELFF
DNA: TGTGCCAGCAGTGTGTCTACCGCCGGGGAGCTGTTTTTT

J: TRBJ2-1
length: 16
size: .
V: TRBV14
D: TRBD1
CDR3: CASSQEGGRRLNEQFF
DNA: TGTGCCAGCAGCCAAGAAGGGGGCCGACGGCTCAATGAGCAGTTCTTC

J: TRBJ2-3
length: 15
size: .
V: TRBV9
D: TRBD2
CDR3: CASSVGLAETDTQYF
DNA: TGTGCCAGCAGCGTAGGACTAGCGGAGACAGATACGCAGTATTTT

J: TRBJ2-1
length: 16
size: .
V: TRBV5-4
D: .
CDR3: CASSLAIGGRYNEQFF
DNA: TGTGCCAGCAGCTTGGCAATCGGGGGGCGGTACAATGAGCAGTTCTTC

J: TRBJ2-5
length: 13
size: .
V: TRBV19
D: .
CDR3: CASSIVPGETQYF
DNA: TGTGCCAGTAGTATAGTTCCTGGGGAGACCCAGTACTTC

J: TRBJ1-1
length: 16
size: .
V: TRBV28
D: TRBD1
CDR3: CASSPPGQGWDTEAFF
DNA: TGTGCCAGCAGTCCTCCGGGACAGGGGTGGGACACTGAAGCTTTCTTT

J: TRBJ2-2
length: 13
size: .
V: TRBV30
D: .
CDR3: CAWSWTGTGELFF
DNA: TGTGCCTGGAGTTGGACCGGGACCGGGGAGCTGTTTTTT

J: TRBJ2-3
length: 14
size: .
V: TRBV11-2
D: .
CDR3: CASSLVGSTDTQYF
DNA: TGTGCCAGCAGCTTAGTCGGGAGCACAGATACGCAGTATTTT

J: TRBJ2-7
length: 16
size: .
V: TRBV27
D: .
CDR3: CASSLTRAYLPYEQYF
DNA: TGTGCCAGCAGTTTGACCCGGGCCTACCTACCCTACGAGCAGTACTTC

J: TRBJ2-2
length: 15
size: .
V: TRBV5-4
D: .
CDR3: CASSLLGTLSGELFF
DNA: TGTGCCAGCAGCTTGTTAGGGACCCTATCCGGGGAGCTGTTTTTT

J: TRBJ2-5
length: 17
size: .
V: TRBV6-1
D: .
CDR3: CASSGRRGSYVQETQYF
DNA: TGTGCCAGCAGTGGTCGTCGTGGGAGTTACGTTCAAGAGACCCAGTACTTC

J: TRBJ2-3
length: 11
size: .
V: TRBV6-6
D: .
CDR3: CASRHTDTQYF
DNA: TGTGCCAGCAGACACACAGATACGCAGTATTTT

J: TRBJ1-1
length: 13
size: .
V: TRBV18
D: .
CDR3: CASSRGVNTEAFF
DNA: TGTGCCAGCTCACGAGGGGTGAACACTGAAGCTTTCTTT

J: TRBJ1-2
length: 15
size: .
V: TRBV11-2
D: TRBD1
CDR3: CASSSGTVRNGGYTF
DNA: TGTGCCAGCAGCTCGGGGACAGTGCGAAACGGTGGCTACACCTTC

J: TRBJ2-7
length: 15
size: .
V: TRBV19
D: TRBD2
CDR3: CASSSSGSATYEQYF
DNA: TGTGCCAGTAGCTCTAGCGGGTCGGCGACCTACGAGCAGTACTTC

J: TRBJ1-2
length: 15
size: .
V: TRBV5-1
D: .
CDR3: CASSRGRGESYGYTF
DNA: TGCGCCAGCAGCCGAGGACGGGGGGAGAGCTATGGCTACACCTTC

J: TRBJ2-6
length: 12
size: .
V: TRBV7-6
D: .
CDR3: CASSDLANVLTF
DNA: TGTGCCAGCAGCGATCTAGCCAACGTCCTGACTTTC

J: TRBJ1-1
length: 16
size: .
V: TRBV11-1
D: .
CDR3: CASSLGRARQNTEAFF
DNA: TGTGCCAGCAGCTTAGGTCGGGCAAGACAGAACACTGAAGCTTTCTTT

J: TRBJ2-7
length: 15
size: .
V: TRBV5-4
D: TRBD1
CDR3: CASSGVGTGSWEQYF
DNA: TGTGCCAGCAGCGGGGTCGGGACAGGTTCCTGGGAGCAGTACTTC

J: TRBJ1-1
length: 12
size: .
V: TRBV29-1
D: .
CDR3: CSVSGAVTEAFF
DNA: TGCAGCGTTTCAGGGGCGGTCACTGAAGCTTTCTTT

J: TRBJ2-1
length: 16
size: .
V: TRBV6-1
D: TRBD2
CDR3: CASSDGRGGIYNEQFF
DNA: TGTGCCAGCAGTGATGGGAGGGGCGGAATTTACAATGAGCAGTTCTTC

J: TRBJ2-2
length: 15
size: .
V: TRBV5-5
D: .
CDR3: CASSQTRTAGGELFF
DNA: TGTGCCAGCAGTCAAACCAGGACCGCGGGTGGGGAGCTGTTTTTT

J: TRBJ2-7
length: 11
size: few
V: TRBV6-8
D: .
CDR3: CASSPRYEQYF
DNA: TGTGCCAGCAGCCCTAGGTACGAGCAGTACTTC

J: TRBJ1-4
length: 15
size: once
V: TRBV4-1
D: .
CDR3: CASSLEGGSNEKLFF
DNA: TGCGCCAGCAGCCTAGAGGGGGGTAGTAATGAAAAACTGTTTTTT